This T cell receptor beta chain was retrieved from a study of molecular identifiers for immune sequencing clone quantification. Remarks on this clonotype: This may come from a read error, since a much larger clone is one base off.

One entry per CDR3 protein results from TCRdb running MiXCR on the PCR reads. This sample has over 85,000 distinct CDR3 sequences, with about 32% found just once. Sorted inputs of roughly 17,000 to 1,000,000 cells, with 10%, 30% or 50% RNA, yielded naive CD8 libraries. Researchers sorted naive CD8 T cells as cells that were CD8+CD4-CCR7+CD45RA+. The specimen sequenced was naive CD8+ T cells from blood, with Jurkat cell RNA spiked in. The subset denotes: FACS-sorted CD8+CD4-CCR7+CD45RA+ naive T cells. The sequence derives from a human donor in good health. Some libraries in this study had Jurkat cell RNA spiked in.

CDR3 DNA sequence: TGTGCCATCAGTGAGTCGGTCCCTTCCGAGCGGTACTTC. Translation: CAISESVPSERYF. V and J are TRBV10-3 and TRBJ2-7; D uncertain. CDR1 and CDR2 from the germline V gene are ENHRY and SYGVKD. This CDR3 has 13 amino acids.